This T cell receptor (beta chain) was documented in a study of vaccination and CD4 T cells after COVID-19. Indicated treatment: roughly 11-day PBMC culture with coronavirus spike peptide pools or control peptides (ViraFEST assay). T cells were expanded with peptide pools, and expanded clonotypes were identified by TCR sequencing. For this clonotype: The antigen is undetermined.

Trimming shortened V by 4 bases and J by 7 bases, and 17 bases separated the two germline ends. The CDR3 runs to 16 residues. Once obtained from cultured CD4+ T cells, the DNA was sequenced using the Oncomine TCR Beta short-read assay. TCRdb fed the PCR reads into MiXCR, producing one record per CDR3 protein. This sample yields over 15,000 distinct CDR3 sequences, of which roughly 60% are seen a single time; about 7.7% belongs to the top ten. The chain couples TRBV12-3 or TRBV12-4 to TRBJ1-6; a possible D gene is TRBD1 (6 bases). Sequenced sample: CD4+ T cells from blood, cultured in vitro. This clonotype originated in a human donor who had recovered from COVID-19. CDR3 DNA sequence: TGTGCCAGCAGTTCCCTACGTCCGACAGGCAATTCACCCCTCCACTTT. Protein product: CASSSLRPTGNSPLHF.